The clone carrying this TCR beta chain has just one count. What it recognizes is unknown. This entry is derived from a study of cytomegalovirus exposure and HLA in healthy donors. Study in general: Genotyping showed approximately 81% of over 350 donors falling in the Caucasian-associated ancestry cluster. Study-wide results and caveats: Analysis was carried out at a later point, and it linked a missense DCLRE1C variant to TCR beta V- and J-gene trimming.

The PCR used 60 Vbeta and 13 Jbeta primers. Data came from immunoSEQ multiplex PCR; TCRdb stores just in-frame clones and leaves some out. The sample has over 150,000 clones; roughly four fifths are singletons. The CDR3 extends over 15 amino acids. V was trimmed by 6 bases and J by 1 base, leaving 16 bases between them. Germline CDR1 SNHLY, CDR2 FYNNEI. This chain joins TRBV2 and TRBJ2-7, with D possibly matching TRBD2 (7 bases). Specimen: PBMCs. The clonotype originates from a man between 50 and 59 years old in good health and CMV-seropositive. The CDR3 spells CASSGGGGASYEQYF. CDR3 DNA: TGTGCCAGCAGCGGGGGAGGGGGGGCATCCTACGAGCAGTACTTC.